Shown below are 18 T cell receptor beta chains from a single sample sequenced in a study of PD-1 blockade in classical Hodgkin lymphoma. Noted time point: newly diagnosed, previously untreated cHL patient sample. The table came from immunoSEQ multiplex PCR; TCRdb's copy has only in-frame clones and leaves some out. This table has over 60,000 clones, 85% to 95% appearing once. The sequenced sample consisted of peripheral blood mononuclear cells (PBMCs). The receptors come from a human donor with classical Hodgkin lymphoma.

CDR3: CASSETGNFGELFF. CDR3 DNA sequence: TGTGCCAGCAGTGAAACGGGGAACTTCGGGGAGCTGTTTTTT. V and J are TRBV2 and TRBJ2-2, with a possible D match to TRBD2 (5 bases). This CDR3 spans 14 amino acids. V lost 2 bases and J 7 bases, leaving 11 bases between the germline ends. Germline V gives CDR1 SNHLY, CDR2 FYNNEI.

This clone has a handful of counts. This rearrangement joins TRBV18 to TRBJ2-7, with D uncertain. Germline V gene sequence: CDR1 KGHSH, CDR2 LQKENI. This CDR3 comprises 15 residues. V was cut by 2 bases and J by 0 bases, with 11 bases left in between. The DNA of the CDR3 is TGTGCCAGCTCACCAGGGCGGCAGAGCTCCTACGAGCAGTACTTC. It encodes CASSPGRQSSYEQYF.

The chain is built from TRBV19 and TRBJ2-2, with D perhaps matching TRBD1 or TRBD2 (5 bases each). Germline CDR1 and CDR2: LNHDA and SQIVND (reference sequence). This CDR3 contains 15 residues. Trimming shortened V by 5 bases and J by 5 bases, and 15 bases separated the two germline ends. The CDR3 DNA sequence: TGTGCCAGTAGTCCGGTTCGGGACGGGACCGGGGAGCTGTTTTTT. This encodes CASSPVRDGTGELFF. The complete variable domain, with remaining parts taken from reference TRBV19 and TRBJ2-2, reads DGGITQSPKYLFRKEGQNVTLSCEQNLNHDAMYWYRQDPGQGLRLIYYSQIVNDFQKGDIAEGYSVSREKKESFPLTVTSAQKNPTAFYLCASSPVRDGTGELFFGEGSRLTVL.

This CDR3 reads CASRLEPRDTTEAFF. The DNA for the CDR3 is TGCGCCAGCAGGTTAGAGCCCAGGGATACCACTGAAGCTTTCTTT. This rearrangement joins TRBV5-1 to TRBJ1-1, with D possibly TRBD1 on 5 matching bases. This CDR3 comprises 15 residues. The V end lost 5 bases, the J end lost 4 bases, and 18 bases lay between the germline ends. The germline gives CDR1 SGHRS, CDR2 YFSETQ.

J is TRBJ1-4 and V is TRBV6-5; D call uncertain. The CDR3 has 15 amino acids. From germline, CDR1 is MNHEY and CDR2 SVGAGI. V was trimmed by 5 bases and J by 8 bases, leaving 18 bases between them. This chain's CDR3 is CASSPLGVTEEKLFF. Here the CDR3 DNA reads TGTGCCAGCAGTCCACTGGGAGTTACCGAAGAAAAACTGTTTTTT.

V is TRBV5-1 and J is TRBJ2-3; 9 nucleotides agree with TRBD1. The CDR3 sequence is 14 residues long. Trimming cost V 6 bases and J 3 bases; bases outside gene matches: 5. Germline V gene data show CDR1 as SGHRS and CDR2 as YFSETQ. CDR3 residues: CASTKGQGTDTQYF. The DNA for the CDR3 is TGCGCCAGCACAAAGGGACAGGGAACAGATACGCAGTATTTT.

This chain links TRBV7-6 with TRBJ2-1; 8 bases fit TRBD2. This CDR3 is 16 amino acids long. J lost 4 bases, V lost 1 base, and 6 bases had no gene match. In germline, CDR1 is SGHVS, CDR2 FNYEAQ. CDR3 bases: TGTGCCAGCAGCTTAGGTCTAGCGGGCACATACAATGAGCAGTTCTTC. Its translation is CASSLGLAGTYNEQFF.

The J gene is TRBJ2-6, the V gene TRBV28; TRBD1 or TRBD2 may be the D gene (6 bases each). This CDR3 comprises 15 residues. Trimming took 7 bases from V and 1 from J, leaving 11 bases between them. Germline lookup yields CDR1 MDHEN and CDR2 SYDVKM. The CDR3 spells CASTKGGSGANVLTF. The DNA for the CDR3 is TGTGCCAGCACTAAGGGGGGATCTGGGGCCAACGTCCTGACTTTC.

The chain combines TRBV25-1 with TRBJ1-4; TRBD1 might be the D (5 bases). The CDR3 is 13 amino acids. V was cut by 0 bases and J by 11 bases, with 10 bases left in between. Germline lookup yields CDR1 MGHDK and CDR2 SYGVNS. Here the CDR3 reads CASSEYRGTKLFF. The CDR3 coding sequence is TGTGCCAGCAGTGAATATAGAGGGACGAAACTGTTTTTT.

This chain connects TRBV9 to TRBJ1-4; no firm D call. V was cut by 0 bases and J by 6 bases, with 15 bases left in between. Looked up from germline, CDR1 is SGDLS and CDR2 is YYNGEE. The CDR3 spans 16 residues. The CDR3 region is CASSVAGNGGYEKLFF. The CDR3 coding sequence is TGTGCCAGCAGCGTAGCGGGAAACGGAGGATATGAAAAACTGTTTTTT.

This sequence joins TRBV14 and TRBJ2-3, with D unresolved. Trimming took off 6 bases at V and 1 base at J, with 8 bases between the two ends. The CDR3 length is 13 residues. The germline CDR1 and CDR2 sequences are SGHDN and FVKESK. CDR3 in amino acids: CASRRLGTDTQYF. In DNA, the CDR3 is TGTGCCAGCAGAAGGTTGGGCACAGATACGCAGTATTTT.

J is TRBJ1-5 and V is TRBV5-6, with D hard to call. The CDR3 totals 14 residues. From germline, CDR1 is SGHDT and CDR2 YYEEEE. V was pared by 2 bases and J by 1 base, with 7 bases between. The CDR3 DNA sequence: TGTGCCAGCAGCTTTTTAAGGAGCAATCAGCCCCAGCATTTT. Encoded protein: CASSFLRSNQPQHF.

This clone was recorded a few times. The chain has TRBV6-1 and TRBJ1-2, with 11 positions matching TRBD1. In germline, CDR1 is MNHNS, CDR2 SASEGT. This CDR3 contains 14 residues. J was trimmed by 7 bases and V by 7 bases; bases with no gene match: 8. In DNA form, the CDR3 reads TGTGCCAGCATACTGGACAGGGGGCGGGTTGGCTACACCTTC. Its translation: CASILDRGRVGYTF.

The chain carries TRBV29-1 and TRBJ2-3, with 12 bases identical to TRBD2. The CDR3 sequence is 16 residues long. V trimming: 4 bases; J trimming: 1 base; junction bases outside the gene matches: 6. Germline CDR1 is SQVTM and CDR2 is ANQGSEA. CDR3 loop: CSVGGTSGRGTDTQYF. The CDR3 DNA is TGCAGCGTTGGGGGGACTAGCGGGCGGGGCACAGATACGCAGTATTTT.

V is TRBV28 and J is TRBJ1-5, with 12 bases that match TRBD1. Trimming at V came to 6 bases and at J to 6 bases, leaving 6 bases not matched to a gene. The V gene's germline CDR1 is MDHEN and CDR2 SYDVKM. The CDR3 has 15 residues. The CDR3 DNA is TGTGCCAGCAGGTGGGACAGGGGGCGTCCTCAGCCCCAGCATTTT. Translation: CASRWDRGRPQPQHF.

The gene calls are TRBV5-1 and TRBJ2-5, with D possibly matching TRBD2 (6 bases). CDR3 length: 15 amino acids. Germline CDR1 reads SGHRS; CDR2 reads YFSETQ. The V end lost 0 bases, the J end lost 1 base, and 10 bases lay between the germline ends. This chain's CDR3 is CASSLVSSAQETQYF. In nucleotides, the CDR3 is TGCGCCAGCAGCTTGGTATCTAGCGCCCAAGAGACCCAGTACTTC.

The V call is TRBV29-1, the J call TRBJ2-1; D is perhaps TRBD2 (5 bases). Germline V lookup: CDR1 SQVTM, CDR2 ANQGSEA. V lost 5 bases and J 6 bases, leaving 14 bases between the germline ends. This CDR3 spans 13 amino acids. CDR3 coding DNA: TGCAGCGTTTCCAAGAGGGTGAGCAATGAGCAGTTCTTC. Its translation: CSVSKRVSNEQFF.

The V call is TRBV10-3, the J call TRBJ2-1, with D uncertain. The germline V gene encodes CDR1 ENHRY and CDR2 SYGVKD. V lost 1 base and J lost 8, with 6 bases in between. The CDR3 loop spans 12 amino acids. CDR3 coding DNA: TGTGCCATCAGTGAGTACTCCCATGAGCAGTTCTTC. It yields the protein CAISEYSHEQFF.